One and the same sample provided the 19 T cell receptor beta chains below, sequenced in a study of blood T cell repertoires in COVID-19. Measured with immunoSEQ multiplex PCR; TCRdb has only the in-frame clones, and not every one. The sample lists under 500,000 clones; 80% to 90% were seen once. Sequencing was carried out using peripheral blood. The source of these receptors is a woman aged 30 to 39 with acute or convalescent COVID-19.

The V gene is TRBV27, the J gene TRBJ1-1, with D unresolved. CDR1 is MNHEY and CDR2 is SMNVEV in the germline V gene (reference sequence). The CDR3 has 15 residues. V lost 0 bases, J lost 4 bases, and 12 bases lay in between. The CDR3 coding sequence is TGTGCCAGCAGTTTATCTAGCGGGCCGAGCACTGAAGCTTTCTTT. Protein: CASSLSSGPSTEAFF.

This rearrangement joins TRBV9 to TRBJ2-5, with 8 bases aligning to TRBD2. J gave up 5 bases and V 0 bases, and 6 bases lay outside the gene matches. Germline CDR1 SGDLS, CDR2 YYNGEE. The CDR3 is 15 residues long. The CDR3 is CASSVGGGLEETQYF. Here the CDR3 DNA reads TGTGCCAGCAGCGTAGGCGGGGGGCTTGAGGAGACCCAGTACTTC. Full variable domain (rest looked up from reference TRBV9 and TRBJ2-5): DSGVTQTPKHLITATGQRVTLRCSPRSGDLSVYWYQQSLDQGLQFLIQYYNGEERAKGNILERFSAQQFPDLHSELNLSSLELGDSALYFCASSVGGGLEETQYFGPGTRLLVL.

In DNA form, the CDR3 reads TGTGCCAGCAGCCAAACTCGACCCTGGGTAGCTGGGAGCTCCTATAATTCACCCCTCCACTTT. It is translated as CASSQTRPWVAGSSYNSPLHF. The rearrangement uses TRBV6-2 or TRBV6-3 and TRBJ1-6; the D is unclear. Germline CDR1 reads MNHEY; CDR2 reads SVGEGT. The ends were cut back, 6 bases at V and 0 bases at J, with 27 bases in the middle. The length of the CDR3 is 21 residues.

The rearrangement links TRBV5-1 to TRBJ2-5; D is possibly TRBD1 (6 bases). CDR1 is SGHRS and CDR2 is YFSETQ in the germline V gene. V was trimmed by 0 bases and J by 6 bases, leaving 15 bases between them. The CDR3 extends over 15 amino acids. The CDR3 nucleotides are TGCGCCAGCAGCTTGGACGTGGGGGCAGTTCAGACCCAGTACTTC. Translating gives CASSLDVGAVQTQYF.

The chain couples TRBV24-1 to TRBJ2-7, with D hard to call. Between the trimmed V and J ends, which lost 4 bases and 4 bases, there was a span of 16 bases. Per germline, CDR1 KGHDR and CDR2 SFDVKD. The CDR3 sequence is 15 residues long. CDR3 protein: CATSDASVTTYEQYF. The CDR3 DNA reads TGTGCCACCAGTGACGCGTCCGTGACAACTTACGAGCAGTACTTC.

In DNA, the CDR3 is TGTGCCAGGGGGGAAGGGGGTGGCTACACCTTC. Its translation: CARGEGGGYTF. The chain couples TRBV7-2 to TRBJ1-2; D perhaps matches TRBD1 (6 bases). The germline CDR1 and CDR2 sequences are SGHTA and FQGNSA. Trimming took 9 bases from V and 7 from J, leaving 12 bases between them. The CDR3 loop spans 11 amino acids.

This rearrangement joins TRBV9 to TRBJ1-2, with D possibly TRBD1 on 5 matching bases. Germline lookup yields CDR1 SGDLS and CDR2 YYNGEE. V was shortened by 0 bases and J by 3 bases, with 12 bases between the two germline ends. There are 15 residues in the CDR3. CDR3 in DNA: TGTGCCAGCAGCGTAGGTGGCAGGGCCGACTATGGCTACACCTTC. It translates to CASSVGGRADYGYTF.

V gene TRBV4-1 combines with J gene TRBJ1-4; D remains ambiguous. CDR3 length: 14 amino acids. Germline CDR1 MGHRA, CDR2 YSYEKL. V lost 4 bases, J lost 7 bases, and 13 bases lay in between. Here the CDR3 DNA reads TGCGCCAGCAGCCCCCCGAGACTTGTTGAAAAACTGTTTTTT. Translating it yields CASSPPRLVEKLFF.

V gene TRBV29-1 combines with J gene TRBJ2-2; perhaps TRBD1 as D (5 bases). There are 12 residues in the CDR3. V was cut by 7 bases and J by 4 bases, with 10 bases left in between. The germline CDR1 and CDR2 sequences are SQVTM and ANQGSEA. This CDR3 is CSAYRSTGELFF. CDR3 nucleotide sequence: TGCAGCGCATACAGGTCCACCGGGGAGCTGTTTTTT.

The J gene is TRBJ2-5, the V gene TRBV5-1; 11 positions match TRBD1. The CDR3 has 16 residues. The germline V gene has CDR1 SGHRS and CDR2 YFSETQ. The J segment lost 5 bases and the V segment lost 8 bases, leaving 14 bases of the junction unmatched. CDR3 sequence: CARNPRGQGDRETQYF. Here the CDR3 DNA reads TGCGCCAGAAACCCAAGGGGACAGGGGGACAGGGAGACCCAGTACTTC.

The rearrangement links TRBV11-2 to TRBJ1-1, with D tentatively TRBD1 (6 bases). Trimming took off 7 bases at V and 0 bases at J, with 9 bases between the two ends. The CDR3 runs to 13 residues. Germline V gene sequence: CDR1 SGHAT, CDR2 FQNNGV. Here the CDR3 DNA reads TGTGCCAGCACAGGACAGATGAACACTGAAGCTTTCTTT. Translation gives CASTGQMNTEAFF.

J is TRBJ1-2 and V is TRBV19; possibly TRBD1 for D (6 bases). With 4 bases removed from V and 4 bases from J, the gap between germline ends came to 19 bases. This CDR3 contains 16 residues. The germline V gene has CDR1 LNHDA and CDR2 SQIVND (reference sequence). The CDR3 is CASSTRSRTEPYGYTF. CDR3 sequence (DNA): TGTGCCAGTAGTACCCGATCCCGGACAGAACCCTATGGCTACACCTTC.

The chain links TRBV28 to TRBJ1-3; 7 bases are shared with TRBD1. Germline trimming cut 10 bases from V and 3 bases from J; bases unmatched to any gene: 6. Looked up from germline, CDR1 is MDHEN and CDR2 is SYDVKM. The CDR3 covers 13 residues. The CDR3 DNA reads TGTGCCACACTACAGGGGTTTGGAAACACCATATATTTT. It codes for CATLQGFGNTIYF.

This chain connects TRBV11-2 to TRBJ2-1; 11 bases align to TRBD2. V gave up 5 bases and J gave up 10 bases; unmatched junction bases: 13. Germline V gene sequence: CDR1 SGHAT, CDR2 FQNNGV. The CDR3 length is 16 residues. CDR3 in DNA: TGTGCCAGCAGCGGAAGACTAGCGGGGTCCCGGGGGGAGCAGTTCTTC. Amino acids: CASSGRLAGSRGEQFF.

CDR3 sequence reads: CASSPGQIQETQYF. Written as DNA, the CDR3 is TGTGCCAGCAGCCCAGGACAGATCCAAGAGACCCAGTACTTC. The V gene is TRBV7-7, the J gene TRBJ2-5; D perhaps matches TRBD1 (6 bases). V shed 5 bases and J shed 1 base, with 11 bases lying between them. The CDR3 runs to 14 residues. CDR1 and CDR2 from the germline V gene are SSHAT and FNYEAQ (reference sequence).

This chain uses TRBV19 with TRBJ1-5; 9 positions agree with TRBD1. The V segment lost 4 bases and the J segment 6 bases; nucleotides outside the gene matches: 7. The CDR3 contains 15 residues. Looked up from germline, CDR1 is LNHDA and CDR2 is SQIVND (reference sequence). DNA for the CDR3: TGTGCCAGTAGTACCTGGACAGGGGATGGTCAGCCCCAGCATTTT. This translates into CASSTWTGDGQPQHF. Drawing the rest from reference TRBV19 and TRBJ1-5, the complete variable domain is DGGITQSPKYLFRKEGQNVTLSCEQNLNHDAMYWYRQDPGQGLRLIYYSQIVNDFQKGDIAEGYSVSREKKESFPLTVTSAQKNPTAFYLCASSTWTGDGQPQHFGDGTRLSIL.

The genes are TRBV20-1 and TRBJ2-5, with 13 bases fitting TRBD2. Germline V gene data show CDR1 as DFQATT and CDR2 as SNEGSKA (reference sequence). V shed 3 bases, J shed 2 bases, and the junction held 15 bases outside the gene matches. The CDR3 totals 19 residues. The CDR3 DNA sequence: TGCAGTGCTAGTCAACTAGCGGGGGGGCGGAGTATAGGGCAAGAGACCCAGTACTTC. It codes for CSASQLAGGRSIGQETQYF.

The rearrangement links TRBV30 to TRBJ1-5; D is possibly TRBD1 (6 bases). Per the germline V gene, CDR1 is GTSNPN and CDR2 is SVGIG (reference sequence). CDR3 length: 16 amino acids. V lost 0 bases and J lost 4, with 16 bases in between. CDR3 residues: CAWSVPRQVGNQPQHF. CDR3 bases: TGTGCCTGGAGTGTACCCCGACAGGTCGGGAATCAGCCCCAGCATTTT.

Notes on this clone: This specimen includes other DNA sequences encoding the same CDR3. The chain couples TRBV5-1 to TRBJ2-5; D unresolved. Germline V gene lookup returns CDR1 SGHRS and CDR2 YFSETQ. V dropped 0 bases and J dropped 2 bases, with 5 bases sitting between them. The CDR3 has 13 amino acids. The CDR3 region is CASSLGPQETQYF. The CDR3 region has the DNA TGCGCCAGCAGCTTGGGGCCACAAGAGACCCAGTACTTC.